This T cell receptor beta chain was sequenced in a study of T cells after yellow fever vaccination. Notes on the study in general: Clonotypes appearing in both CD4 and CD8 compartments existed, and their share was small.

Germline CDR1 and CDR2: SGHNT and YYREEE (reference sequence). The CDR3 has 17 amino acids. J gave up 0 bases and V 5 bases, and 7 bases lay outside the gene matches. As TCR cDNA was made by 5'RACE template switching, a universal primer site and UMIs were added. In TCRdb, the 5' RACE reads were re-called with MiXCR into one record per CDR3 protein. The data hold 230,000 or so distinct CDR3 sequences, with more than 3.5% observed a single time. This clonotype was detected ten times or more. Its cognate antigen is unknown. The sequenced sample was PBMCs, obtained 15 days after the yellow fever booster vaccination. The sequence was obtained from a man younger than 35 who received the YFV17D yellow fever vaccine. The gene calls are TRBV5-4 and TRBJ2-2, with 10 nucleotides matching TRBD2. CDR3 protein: CASSTGTSVTNTGELFF. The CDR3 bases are TGTGCCAGCAGTACCGGGACTAGCGTGACGAACACCGGGGAGCTGTTTTTT.